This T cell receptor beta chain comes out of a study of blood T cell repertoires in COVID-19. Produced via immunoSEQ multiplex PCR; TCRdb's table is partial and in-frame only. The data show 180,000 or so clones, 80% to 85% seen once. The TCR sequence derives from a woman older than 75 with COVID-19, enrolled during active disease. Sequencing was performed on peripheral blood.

This CDR3 is CASKQGLDRNTIYF. As DNA, the CDR3 is TGTGCCTCGAAACAGGGCCTGGATAGAAACACCATATATTTT. The chain links TRBV19 to TRBJ1-3, with D maybe TRBD1 (6 bases). Germline CDR1 is LNHDA and CDR2 is SQIVND (reference sequence). The V and J ends lost 11 bases and 5 bases respectively, with 19 bases between them. The CDR3 length is 14 residues.